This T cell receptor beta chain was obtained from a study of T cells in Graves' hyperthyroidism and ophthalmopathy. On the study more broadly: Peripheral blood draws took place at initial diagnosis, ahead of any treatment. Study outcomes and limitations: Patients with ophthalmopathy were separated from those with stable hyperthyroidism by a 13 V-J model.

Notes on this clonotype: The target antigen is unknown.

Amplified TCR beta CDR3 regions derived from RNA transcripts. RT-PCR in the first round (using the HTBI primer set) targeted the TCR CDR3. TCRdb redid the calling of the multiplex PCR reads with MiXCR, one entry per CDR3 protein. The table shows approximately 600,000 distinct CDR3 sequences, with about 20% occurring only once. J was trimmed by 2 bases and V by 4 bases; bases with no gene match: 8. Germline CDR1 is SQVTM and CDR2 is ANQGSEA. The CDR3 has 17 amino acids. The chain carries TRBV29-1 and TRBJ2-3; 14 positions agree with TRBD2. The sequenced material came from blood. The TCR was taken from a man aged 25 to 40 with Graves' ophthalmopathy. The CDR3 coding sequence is TGCAGCGTTGGGACTCGGACTAGCGGGAGGTCCACAGATACGCAGTATTTT. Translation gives CSVGTRTSGRSTDTQYF.